What follows are 23 T cell receptor beta chains derived from one specimen sequenced in a study of blood T cell repertoires in COVID-19. Sequencing was performed with immunoSEQ multiplex PCR; in TCRdb, only in-frame clones are kept and a portion is missing. The sample records fewer than 350,000 clones, roughly nine tenths being singletons. The sequenced sample was peripheral blood. These receptors came from a woman between 25 and 40 years old with COVID-19, enrolled during active disease.

This chain uses TRBV12-3 or TRBV12-4 with TRBJ1-3, with unresolved D. V was pared by 10 bases and J by 2 bases, with 12 bases between. The CDR3 length is 13 residues. CDR3 protein: CAIRWSAGNTIYF. CDR3 bases: TGTGCCATCCGATGGTCGGCTGGAAACACCATATATTTT.

This rearrangement joins TRBV10-3 to TRBJ1-2; D not resolved. The CDR3 is made up of 13 amino acids. V was shortened by 4 bases and J by 5 bases, with 11 bases between the two germline ends. CDR1 and CDR2 (germline): ENHRY, SYGVKD. DNA for the CDR3: TGTGCCATCAGTGGGGAGGTCGAGTATGGCTACACCTTC. This gives the protein CAISGEVEYGYTF.

The chain couples TRBV7-2 to TRBJ2-7; TRBD2 aligns across 14 bases. The germline V gene encodes CDR1 SGHTA and CDR2 FQGNSA. Unmatched junction bases numbered 8, after V lost 5 bases and J lost 2 bases. The CDR3 sequence is 17 residues long. CDR3: CASSARTSGGSAYEQYF. As DNA, the CDR3 is TGTGCCAGCAGCGCACGGACTAGCGGGGGGTCCGCCTACGAGCAGTACTTC.

J is TRBJ1-4 and V is TRBV6-1; 9 nucleotides agree with TRBD1. This CDR3 is 18 amino acids long. CDR1 and CDR2 from the germline V gene are MNHNS and SASEGT. Trimming cost V 2 bases and J 8 bases; bases outside gene matches: 15. CDR3 loop: CASSEHPGQGNVREKLFF. CDR3 coding DNA: TGTGCCAGCAGTGAACATCCGGGACAGGGCAATGTGCGAGAAAAACTGTTTTTT.

This clone appeared a single time. The chain has TRBV19 and TRBJ1-2, with TRBD1 matching 10 bases. The junction had 9 bases not matched to a gene; V was cut back by 7 bases and J by 4 bases. This CDR3 has 15 amino acids. CDR1 and CDR2 from the germline V gene are LNHDA and SQIVND (reference sequence). DNA for the CDR3: TGTGCCAGTAAACCGGGACAGGGGTACGGCTATGGCTACACCTTC. It is translated as CASKPGQGYGYGYTF.

This clone has just one count. This chain uses TRBV4-2 with TRBJ2-7, with D unclear. The CDR3 runs to 14 residues. V lost 4 bases to trimming and J lost 6 bases, with 16 bases between them. The germline V gene has CDR1 LGHNA and CDR2 YNFKEQ. The CDR3 nucleotides are TGTGCCAGCAGCCCATCCAGCGAAAGTTCCGAGCAGTACTTC. Translating gives CASSPSSESSEQYF.

The chain is built from TRBV7-8 and TRBJ2-1; TRBD1 might be the D (5 bases). The CDR3 has 14 residues. Germline V gene data show CDR1 as SGHVS and CDR2 as FQNEAQ. The V gene lost 4 bases and the J gene lost 4 bases, with 11 bases spanning the gap. The CDR3 sequence is CASSSSPGYNEQFF. CDR3 in DNA: TGTGCCAGCAGCTCCTCTCCAGGGTACAATGAGCAGTTCTTC.

This chain joins TRBV6-5 and TRBJ1-3; TRBD1 is a possible D gene (5 bases). Germline V gene lookup returns CDR1 MNHEY and CDR2 SVGAGI. This CDR3 region has 13 residues. With 8 bases removed from V and 6 bases from J, the gap between germline ends came to 14 bases. CDR3 amino acids: CASGKGHENTIYF. CDR3 coding DNA: TGTGCCAGCGGGAAGGGGCACGAAAACACCATATATTTT.

The chain combines TRBV27 with TRBJ2-7, with D possibly matching TRBD1 (5 bases). This CDR3 region has 14 residues. Germline assignment: CDR1 MNHEY and CDR2 SMNVEV (reference sequence). Between the trimmed V and J ends, which lost 0 bases and 6 bases, there was a span of 12 bases. The CDR3 DNA reads TGTGCCAGCAGTTTATCGAGATACAGGCGCGAGCAGTACTTC. Its protein is CASSLSRYRREQYF.

This clone was seen a handful of times. The J gene is TRBJ1-4, the V gene TRBV7-4; TRBD1 might be the D (5 bases). This CDR3 region has 17 residues. Trimming took off 1 base at V and 10 bases at J, with 22 bases between the two ends. Germline CDR1 is SGHVT and CDR2 is SQSDAQ. The CDR3 DNA sequence: TGTGCCAGCAGCTTAGGGAAGGGGCAGCAGGGTATCCGAAAACTGTTTTTT. It specifies CASSLGKGQQGIRKLFF.

The chain uses TRBV3-1 (or the pseudogene TRBV3-2) and TRBJ2-3; a possible D gene is TRBD2 (5 bases). The CDR3 has 15 residues. The germline gives CDR1 LGHDT, CDR2 YNNKEL (reference sequence). The V end lost 2 bases, the J end lost 6 bases, and 15 bases lay between the germline ends. CDR3: CASSQRTWPSDTQYF. As DNA, the CDR3 is TGTGCCAGCAGCCAAAGGACTTGGCCCTCCGATACGCAGTATTTT.

In this sample, this clone turned up once. V is TRBV5-6 and J is TRBJ1-4; D remains unclear. Germline loops: CDR1 SGHDT, CDR2 YYEEEE. This CDR3 spans 14 amino acids. V was clipped by 4 bases and J by 6 bases, with 13 bases between them. CDR3 in DNA: TGTGCCAGCAGCGTCGAGGCAGCGGATGAAAAACTGTTTTTT. Protein product: CASSVEAADEKLFF.

The chain combines TRBV7-9 with TRBJ2-4; possible D gene TRBD1, 6 bases. The germline V gene has CDR1 SEHNR and CDR2 FQNEAQ (reference sequence). The V gene lost 1 base and the J gene lost 0 bases, with 13 bases spanning the gap. This CDR3 spans 17 amino acids. The CDR3 loop is CASSLGQGWLAKNIQYF. The DNA for the CDR3 is TGTGCCAGCAGCTTAGGCCAGGGGTGGTTAGCCAAAAACATTCAGTACTTC.

The genes are TRBV24-1 and TRBJ1-1; D is undetermined. Between the trimmed V and J ends, which lost 5 bases and 9 bases, there was a span of 9 bases. The germline CDR1 and CDR2 sequences are KGHDR and SFDVKD. The CDR3 covers 11 residues. The CDR3 sequence is CATSVTPKAFF. The CDR3, as DNA: TGTGCCACCAGTGTAACTCCTAAAGCTTTCTTT.

The J gene is TRBJ1-5, the V gene TRBV25-1, with a possible D match to TRBD1 (5 bases). In germline, CDR1 is MGHDK, CDR2 SYGVNS. The CDR3 spans 14 residues. Trimming stripped 3 bases from V and 5 bases from J, with 11 bases between. DNA for the CDR3: TGTGCCAGCAGTGAGTCCCGACAGCATCAGCCCCAGCATTTT. This gives the protein CASSESRQHQPQHF.

The rearrangement links TRBV18 to TRBJ1-1, with D possibly matching TRBD1 (6 bases). The germline V gene encodes CDR1 KGHSH and CDR2 LQKENI. The V end was cut by 11 bases, the J end by 1 base, with 23 bases between. The CDR3 has 16 residues. This CDR3 is CAGPNPGTHSNTEAFF. The CDR3 DNA is TGTGCCGGCCCGAATCCCGGGACACATTCGAACACTGAAGCTTTCTTT.

The chain is built from TRBV19 and TRBJ1-2; D unclear. Germline-derived CDR1 and CDR2 are LNHDA and SQIVND (reference sequence). The CDR3 spans 15 residues. Trimming stripped 8 bases from V and 4 bases from J, with 20 bases between. The CDR3 nucleotides are TGTGCCAGTGGCCCCCCTGGCTTTTCCCCCTATGGCTACACCTTC. Translated: CASGPPGFSPYGYTF.

This clone has more than one count but fewer than ten. This sequence joins TRBV5-1 and TRBJ2-3; weak D call: TRBD2 (6 bases). Trimming removed 4 bases from V and 0 bases from J, with 15 bases in between. This CDR3 contains 16 residues. Germline V gene sequence: CDR1 SGHRS, CDR2 YFSETQ. The CDR3 bases are TGCGCCAGCAGCCGCATCGGGGGATCTAGCACAGATACGCAGTATTTT. Translating gives CASSRIGGSSTDTQYF.

This clone was observed a single time. The chain uses TRBV13 and TRBJ2-7; 9 bases match TRBD1. V dropped 5 bases and J dropped 3; count of bases not matched to a gene: 8. The CDR3 is 15 residues long. Per the germline V gene, CDR1 is PRHDT and CDR2 is FYEKMQ (reference sequence). The CDR3 DNA follows: TGTGCCAGCAGCCCAACGGGACAGGGTCTCTACGAGCAGTACTTC. Its protein is CASSPTGQGLYEQYF.

The gene calls are TRBV18 and TRBJ2-3, with 12 bases aligning to TRBD2. The V gene's germline CDR1 is KGHSH and CDR2 LQKENI. The CDR3 covers 16 residues. With 5 bases clipped from V and 2 bases from J, the junction kept 5 bases outside the gene matches. The CDR3 region is CASSALAGGNTDTQYF. CDR3 in DNA: TGTGCCAGCTCAGCACTAGCGGGGGGCAACACAGATACGCAGTATTTT.

The genes are TRBV29-1 and TRBJ1-2, with 8 nucleotides matching TRBD1. Germline V CDR1 and CDR2: SQVTM, ANQGSEA. After removal of 5 bases from V and 3 bases from J, the junction contained 8 bases not matched to a gene. This CDR3 is 14 amino acids long. CDR3 residues: CSVKRTGIDYGYTF. The CDR3 DNA reads TGCAGCGTTAAAAGGACAGGGATCGACTATGGCTACACCTTC.

V gene TRBV25-1 combines with J gene TRBJ2-1; 7 bases line up with TRBD1. Germline V CDR1 and CDR2: MGHDK, SYGVNS. CDR3 length: 15 residues. V trimming: 3 bases; J trimming: 2 bases; junction bases outside the gene matches: 4. The CDR3 DNA follows: TGTGCCAGCAGTGACCGACAGGGACCCTACAATGAGCAGTTCTTC. Protein sequence: CASSDRQGPYNEQFF.

The chain joins TRBV27 to TRBJ2-7, with no clear D. Trimming cost V 7 bases and J 3 bases, with 16 bases left between them. The CDR3 is made up of 14 amino acids. Germline V gene lookup returns CDR1 MNHEY and CDR2 SMNVEV (reference sequence). In DNA, the CDR3 is TGTGCCAGCACCACCGTTGGCTTGAACTACGAGCAGTACTTC. Its translation: CASTTVGLNYEQYF.